Listed below are T cell receptor beta chains from one sample, sequenced in a study of blood T cell repertoires in COVID-19. Method: immunoSEQ multiplex PCR; TCRdb's copy keeps in-frame clones and lacks some. Counted here are more than 300,000 clones, more than 75% occurring once; the ten biggest clones make up more than 9%. Material: peripheral blood. These receptors all stem from a woman in her twenties or thirties with COVID-19, enrolled during active disease. The CDR3 runs from the conserved cysteine through the conserved F or W. The order of the fields is CDR3 length, J gene, D gene, clone size, V gene, CDR3 protein, CDR3 DNA. D genes are given only for firm matches. Only some rows state a clone size, as once, few, many or a class for expanded clones.

cdr3_length: 13; j_call: TRBJ2-1; d_call: TRBD1; clone_size: NA; v_call: TRBV12-3/TRBV12-4; cdr3_aa: CASRGDSYNEQFF; cdr3_nt: TGTGCCAGCAGGGGGGACAGCTACAATGAGCAGTTCTTC
cdr3_length: 15; j_call: TRBJ1-4; d_call: NA; clone_size: NA; v_call: TRBV4-3; cdr3_aa: CASGRVGGLNEKLFF; cdr3_nt: TGCGCCAGCGGCCGGGTAGGGGGATTAAATGAAAAACTGTTTTTT
cdr3_length: 16; j_call: TRBJ2-1; d_call: TRBD2; clone_size: NA; v_call: TRBV7-9; cdr3_aa: CASSFSGTSGRVEQFF; cdr3_nt: TGTGCCAGCAGCTTCAGCGGGACTAGCGGGAGGGTTGAGCAGTTCTTC
cdr3_length: 14; j_call: TRBJ2-1; d_call: NA; clone_size: once; v_call: TRBV5-1; cdr3_aa: CASSFPGQNNEQFF; cdr3_nt: TGCGCCAGCAGCTTTCCGGGACAAAACAATGAGCAGTTCTTC
cdr3_length: 14; j_call: TRBJ2-2; d_call: NA; clone_size: NA; v_call: TRBV19; cdr3_aa: CASKRVPNTGELFF; cdr3_nt: TGTGCCAGTAAACGCGTTCCGAACACCGGGGAGCTGTTTTTT
cdr3_length: 14; j_call: TRBJ1-1; d_call: TRBD1; clone_size: NA; v_call: TRBV30; cdr3_aa: CAWRRTGGLTEAFF; cdr3_nt: TGTGCCTGGAGGAGAACAGGGGGGCTCACTGAAGCTTTCTTT
cdr3_length: 15; j_call: TRBJ2-7; d_call: TRBD2; clone_size: NA; v_call: TRBV5-6; cdr3_aa: CASSPTSGRFYEQYF; cdr3_nt: TGTGCCAGCAGCCCTACTAGCGGGAGATTCTACGAGCAGTACTTC
cdr3_length: 17; j_call: TRBJ2-2; d_call: TRBD2; clone_size: NA; v_call: TRBV27; cdr3_aa: CASSSLPGTSNTGELFF; cdr3_nt: TGTGCCAGCAGCTCCCTTCCCGGGACTAGTAACACCGGGGAGCTGTTTTTT
cdr3_length: 13; j_call: TRBJ1-2; d_call: NA; clone_size: NA; v_call: TRBV29-1; cdr3_aa: CSVVQGSGNGYTF; cdr3_nt: TGCAGCGTTGTCCAGGGGTCCGGGAACGGCTACACCTTC
cdr3_length: 15; j_call: TRBJ1-2; d_call: NA; clone_size: NA; v_call: TRBV5-1; cdr3_aa: CASSLAFGQHYGYTF; cdr3_nt: TGCGCCAGCAGCTTGGCCTTCGGACAGCACTATGGCTACACCTTC
cdr3_length: 15; j_call: TRBJ2-2; d_call: NA; clone_size: NA; v_call: TRBV18; cdr3_aa: CASSPDRPNTGELFF; cdr3_nt: TGTGCCAGCTCGCCCGACAGGCCGAACACCGGGGAGCTGTTTTTT
cdr3_length: 16; j_call: TRBJ2-7; d_call: TRBD2; clone_size: NA; v_call: TRBV5-5; cdr3_aa: CASSRSPLAGSYEQYF; cdr3_nt: TGTGCCAGCAGCCGGAGCCCCCTAGCGGGGTCCTACGAGCAGTACTTC
cdr3_length: 15; j_call: TRBJ2-1; d_call: NA; clone_size: NA; v_call: TRBV14; cdr3_aa: CASSPHLGLNNEQFF; cdr3_nt: TGTGCCAGCAGCCCCCACTTGGGGCTAAACAATGAGCAGTTCTTC
cdr3_length: 13; j_call: TRBJ1-1; d_call: NA; clone_size: NA; v_call: TRBV5-5; cdr3_aa: CASSRTENTEAFF; cdr3_nt: TGTGCCAGCAGCCGGACAGAGAACACTGAAGCTTTCTTT
cdr3_length: 14; j_call: TRBJ1-1; d_call: NA; clone_size: NA; v_call: TRBV3-1/TRBV3-2; cdr3_aa: CASSQDRGSTEAFF; cdr3_nt: TGTGCCAGCAGCCAAGATCGGGGGTCCACTGAAGCTTTCTTT
cdr3_length: 15; j_call: TRBJ2-7; d_call: TRBD2; clone_size: NA; v_call: TRBV2; cdr3_aa: CASSPFGGSDYEQYF; cdr3_nt: TGTGCCAGCAGTCCCTTTGGCGGGAGTGACTACGAGCAGTACTTC
cdr3_length: 14; j_call: TRBJ2-7; d_call: NA; clone_size: NA; v_call: TRBV5-1; cdr3_aa: CASSLATGAGEQYF; cdr3_nt: TGCGCCAGCAGCTTGGCCACGGGAGCGGGCGAGCAGTACTTC
cdr3_length: 14; j_call: TRBJ2-3; d_call: NA; clone_size: NA; v_call: TRBV20-1; cdr3_aa: CSASNRAGTDTQYF; cdr3_nt: TGCAGTGCTAGTAACCGAGCGGGCACAGATACGCAGTATTTT
cdr3_length: 13; j_call: TRBJ2-7; d_call: TRBD1; clone_size: NA; v_call: TRBV6-5; cdr3_aa: CASRMGQPYEQYF; cdr3_nt: TGTGCCAGCAGGATGGGACAGCCCTACGAGCAGTACTTC
cdr3_length: 17; j_call: TRBJ2-2; d_call: TRBD1; clone_size: NA; v_call: TRBV24-1; cdr3_aa: CATSDLTGQGASGELFF; cdr3_nt: TGTGCCACCAGTGATTTGACAGGACAGGGGGCGTCCGGGGAGCTGTTTTTT
cdr3_length: 16; j_call: TRBJ2-5; d_call: NA; clone_size: NA; v_call: TRBV5-1; cdr3_aa: CASSFGQRAYGETQYF; cdr3_nt: TGCGCCAGCAGCTTTGGACAGAGGGCCTATGGAGAGACCCAGTACTTC
cdr3_length: 16; j_call: TRBJ2-7; d_call: TRBD2; clone_size: NA; v_call: TRBV6-1; cdr3_aa: CASSAPGDYLTYEQYF; cdr3_nt: TGTGCCAGCAGTGCCCCGGGGGACTACCTTACATACGAGCAGTACTTC
cdr3_length: 15; j_call: TRBJ2-3; d_call: NA; clone_size: NA; v_call: TRBV5-4; cdr3_aa: CASSLAAGGPDTQYF; cdr3_nt: TGTGCCAGCAGCTTGGCCGCAGGAGGACCAGATACGCAGTATTTT
cdr3_length: 15; j_call: TRBJ1-4; d_call: NA; clone_size: NA; v_call: TRBV19; cdr3_aa: CASSPQIATNEKLFF; cdr3_nt: TGTGCCAGTAGCCCCCAGATTGCAACTAATGAAAAACTGTTTTTT
cdr3_length: 14; j_call: TRBJ2-7; d_call: NA; clone_size: NA; v_call: TRBV28; cdr3_aa: CASSSTGVSYEQYF; cdr3_nt: TGTGCCAGCAGTTCCACAGGAGTCTCCTACGAGCAGTACTTC
cdr3_length: 16; j_call: TRBJ1-6; d_call: TRBD1; clone_size: few; v_call: TRBV6-5; cdr3_aa: CASSLTLDRVNSPLHF; cdr3_nt: TGTGCCAGCAGTTTGACATTGGACAGGGTTAATTCACCCCTCCACTTT
cdr3_length: 16; j_call: TRBJ2-2; d_call: NA; clone_size: NA; v_call: TRBV27; cdr3_aa: CASSLIFMGKTGELFF; cdr3_nt: TGTGCCAGCAGTTTAATCTTCATGGGCAAAACCGGGGAGCTGTTTTTT
cdr3_length: 14; j_call: TRBJ2-1; d_call: TRBD2; clone_size: NA; v_call: TRBV11-3; cdr3_aa: CASSPGLAGEVQFF; cdr3_nt: TGTGCCAGCAGCCCCGGACTAGCGGGAGAGGTGCAGTTCTTC
cdr3_length: 15; j_call: TRBJ1-1; d_call: NA; clone_size: NA; v_call: TRBV2; cdr3_aa: CASSEDQGWNTEAFF; cdr3_nt: TGTGCCAGCAGTGAAGATCAGGGTTGGAACACTGAAGCTTTCTTT
cdr3_length: 16; j_call: TRBJ1-1; d_call: NA; clone_size: NA; v_call: TRBV7-3; cdr3_aa: CASSLTPRALAGAIFF; cdr3_nt: TGTGCCAGCAGCTTAACCCCGCGAGCGTTGGCAGGGGCAATTTTCTTT
cdr3_length: 11; j_call: TRBJ1-1; d_call: NA; clone_size: once; v_call: TRBV5-6; cdr3_aa: CASSSARGAFF; cdr3_nt: TGTGCCAGCAGCTCAGCGAGGGGGGCTTTCTTT
cdr3_length: 11; j_call: TRBJ2-1; d_call: NA; clone_size: NA; v_call: TRBV27; cdr3_aa: CASTQDNEQFF; cdr3_nt: TGTGCCAGCACCCAGGACAATGAGCAGTTCTTC
cdr3_length: 14; j_call: TRBJ1-1; d_call: NA; clone_size: NA; v_call: TRBV5-1; cdr3_aa: CASSLDSGGSIAFF; cdr3_nt: TGCGCCAGCAGCTTGGATTCGGGGGGGAGTATAGCTTTCTTT
cdr3_length: 15; j_call: TRBJ2-3; d_call: TRBD2; clone_size: NA; v_call: TRBV4-2; cdr3_aa: CASSQEKLAGDTQYF; cdr3_nt: TGTGCCAGCAGCCAAGAAAAACTAGCGGGAGATACGCAGTATTTT
cdr3_length: 14; j_call: TRBJ2-7; d_call: TRBD1; clone_size: NA; v_call: TRBV30; cdr3_aa: CAWSVQGGNYEQYF; cdr3_nt: TGTGCCTGGAGTGTACAAGGGGGCAACTACGAGCAGTACTTC
cdr3_length: 14; j_call: TRBJ2-2; d_call: TRBD2; clone_size: NA; v_call: TRBV11-3; cdr3_aa: CASSPGLVTGELFF; cdr3_nt: TGTGCCAGCAGCCCGGGACTAGTGACCGGGGAGCTGTTTTTT
cdr3_length: 14; j_call: TRBJ1-2; d_call: NA; clone_size: NA; v_call: TRBV18; cdr3_aa: CASSPGGGDYGYTF; cdr3_nt: TGTGCCAGCTCACCCGGGGGGGGTGACTATGGCTACACCTTC
cdr3_length: 14; j_call: TRBJ2-6; d_call: NA; clone_size: NA; v_call: TRBV28; cdr3_aa: CASSFRSGANVLTF; cdr3_nt: TGTGCCAGCAGTTTTCGGTCTGGGGCCAACGTCCTGACTTTC
cdr3_length: 14; j_call: TRBJ2-7; d_call: TRBD1; clone_size: NA; v_call: TRBV5-1; cdr3_aa: CASRHRDRPYEQYF; cdr3_nt: TGCGCCAGCAGACACCGGGACAGGCCCTACGAGCAGTACTTC
cdr3_length: 14; j_call: TRBJ1-1; d_call: NA; clone_size: NA; v_call: TRBV2; cdr3_aa: CASSDSAGLTEAFF; cdr3_nt: TGTGCCAGCAGTGATTCGGCAGGGCTCACTGAAGCTTTCTTT
cdr3_length: 14; j_call: TRBJ1-6; d_call: NA; clone_size: NA; v_call: TRBV10-3; cdr3_aa: CAITQDQGNSPLHF; cdr3_nt: TGTGCCATCACCCAAGATCAGGGCAATTCACCCCTCCACTTT
cdr3_length: 15; j_call: TRBJ1-1; d_call: NA; clone_size: NA; v_call: TRBV28; cdr3_aa: CASSLVSRGNTEAFF; cdr3_nt: TGTGCCAGCAGTTTAGTGTCCAGGGGGAACACTGAAGCTTTCTTT
cdr3_length: 14; j_call: TRBJ2-1; d_call: TRBD2; clone_size: NA; v_call: TRBV6-6; cdr3_aa: CASTTSGRAEEQFF; cdr3_nt: TGTGCCAGCACGACTAGCGGGAGGGCCGAAGAGCAGTTCTTC
cdr3_length: 18; j_call: TRBJ2-2; d_call: NA; clone_size: NA; v_call: TRBV24-1; cdr3_aa: CATSAPGGQASNTGELFF; cdr3_nt: TGTGCCACCAGTGCCCCGGGGGGACAGGCCTCGAACACCGGGGAGCTGTTTTTT
cdr3_length: 13; j_call: TRBJ1-2; d_call: NA; clone_size: NA; v_call: TRBV5-4; cdr3_aa: CASSSRVGYGYTF; cdr3_nt: TGTGCCAGCAGTTCCCGGGTGGGCTATGGCTACACCTTC
cdr3_length: 14; j_call: TRBJ1-5; d_call: NA; clone_size: NA; v_call: TRBV6-6; cdr3_aa: CASRMGLWDQPQHF; cdr3_nt: TGTGCCAGCAGGATGGGACTTTGGGATCAGCCCCAGCATTTT
cdr3_length: 13; j_call: TRBJ2-7; d_call: NA; clone_size: few; v_call: TRBV13; cdr3_aa: CASSLVGVYEQYF; cdr3_nt: TGTGCCAGCAGCTTAGTCGGAGTATACGAGCAGTACTTC
cdr3_length: 13; j_call: TRBJ2-7; d_call: NA; clone_size: NA; v_call: TRBV12-3/TRBV12-4; cdr3_aa: CASSLGTPYEQYF; cdr3_nt: TGTGCCAGCAGTCTCGGGACACCCTACGAGCAGTACTTC
cdr3_length: 17; j_call: TRBJ2-7; d_call: TRBD2; clone_size: NA; v_call: TRBV6-7; cdr3_aa: CASSIRTAGGWAYEQYF; cdr3_nt: TGTGCCAGCAGCATAAGGACAGCGGGAGGGTGGGCCTACGAGCAGTACTTC
cdr3_length: 14; j_call: TRBJ2-7; d_call: NA; clone_size: NA; v_call: TRBV4-2; cdr3_aa: CASSQVADSYEQYF; cdr3_nt: TGTGCCAGCAGCCAAGTGGCTGATTCCTACGAGCAGTACTTC
cdr3_length: 14; j_call: TRBJ1-3; d_call: NA; clone_size: many; v_call: TRBV7-9; cdr3_aa: CASSFGQSGNTIYF; cdr3_nt: TGTGCCAGCAGTTTTGGACAAAGCGGAAACACCATATATTTT
cdr3_length: 16; j_call: TRBJ2-2; d_call: NA; clone_size: NA; v_call: TRBV2; cdr3_aa: CASSGEGHPSTGELFF; cdr3_nt: TGTGCCAGCAGCGGGGAGGGACACCCGTCCACCGGGGAGCTGTTTTTT
cdr3_length: 14; j_call: TRBJ2-3; d_call: TRBD1; clone_size: NA; v_call: TRBV5-4; cdr3_aa: CASSLTGVANTQYF; cdr3_nt: TGTGCCAGCAGCTTGACAGGGGTGGCAAATACGCAGTATTTT
cdr3_length: 15; j_call: TRBJ2-3; d_call: TRBD2; clone_size: once; v_call: TRBV30; cdr3_aa: CASHGLAGALDTQYF; cdr3_nt: TGTGCCTCCCACGGGCTAGCGGGAGCCTTGGATACGCAGTATTTT
cdr3_length: 14; j_call: TRBJ2-7; d_call: NA; clone_size: NA; v_call: TRBV5-1; cdr3_aa: CASSEGASSYEQYF; cdr3_nt: TGCGCCAGCTCGGAGGGGGCTAGCTCCTACGAGCAGTACTTC
cdr3_length: 13; j_call: TRBJ2-1; d_call: TRBD2; clone_size: NA; v_call: TRBV7-2; cdr3_aa: CASGSGTHNEQFF; cdr3_nt: TGTGCCAGCGGTAGCGGGACCCACAATGAGCAGTTCTTC
cdr3_length: 15; j_call: TRBJ2-2; d_call: TRBD2; clone_size: few; v_call: TRBV4-1; cdr3_aa: CASSQRGGSAGELFF; cdr3_nt: TGCGCCAGCAGCCAAAGGGGCGGGAGTGCCGGGGAGCTGTTTTTT
cdr3_length: 13; j_call: TRBJ2-2; d_call: NA; clone_size: NA; v_call: TRBV6-2/TRBV6-3; cdr3_aa: CASSGQSTGELFF; cdr3_nt: TGTGCCAGCAGCGGGCAATCGACCGGGGAGCTGTTTTTT
cdr3_length: 15; j_call: TRBJ2-1; d_call: TRBD1; clone_size: NA; v_call: TRBV7-3; cdr3_aa: CASSPQGQPYNEQFF; cdr3_nt: TGTGCCAGCAGCCCTCAGGGACAGCCTTACAATGAGCAGTTCTTC